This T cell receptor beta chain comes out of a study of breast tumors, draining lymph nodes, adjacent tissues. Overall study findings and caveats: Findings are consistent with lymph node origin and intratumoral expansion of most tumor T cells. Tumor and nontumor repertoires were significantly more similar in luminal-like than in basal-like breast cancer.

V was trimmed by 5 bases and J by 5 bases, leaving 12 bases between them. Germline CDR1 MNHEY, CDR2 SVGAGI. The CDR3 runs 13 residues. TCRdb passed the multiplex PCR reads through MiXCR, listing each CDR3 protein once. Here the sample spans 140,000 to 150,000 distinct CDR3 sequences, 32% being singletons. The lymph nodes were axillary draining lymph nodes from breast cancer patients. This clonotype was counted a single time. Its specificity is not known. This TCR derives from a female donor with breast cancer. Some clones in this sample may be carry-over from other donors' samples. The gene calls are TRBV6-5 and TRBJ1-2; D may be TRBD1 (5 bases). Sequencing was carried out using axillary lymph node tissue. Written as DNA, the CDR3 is TGTGCCAGCAGTACCAGGGACTTATATGGCTACACCTTC. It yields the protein CASSTRDLYGYTF.